This T cell receptor beta chain came from a study of T cell responses to AZD1222 COVID-19 vaccine. Generated by immunoSEQ multiplex PCR, the TCRdb table keeps only in-frame clones and is missing some. The sample holds over 30,000 clones, approximately 88% seen once. This specimen was peripheral blood, taken 28 days after the second dose of the MenACWY control vaccine. These receptors all stem from an adult who received the MenACWY meningococcal vaccine as a control.

The rearrangement joins TRBV9 to TRBJ2-3, with D maybe TRBD2 (5 bases). Trimming removed 2 bases from V and 2 bases from J, with 9 bases in between. The germline V gene encodes CDR1 SGDLS and CDR2 YYNGEE. This CDR3 spans 14 amino acids. The CDR3 DNA sequence: TGTGCCAGCAGCGTCCTAGCAGTCACAGATACGCAGTATTTT. Translation: CASSVLAVTDTQYF.